This entry is about one TCR beta chain. Here immunoSEQ multiplex PCR was the method, and the copy in TCRdb shows in-frame clones only, minus some. The table shows approximately 75,000 clones, with 74% occurring only once. The data originate from a study of blood T cell repertoires in COVID-19. As for the study in general: Samples representing acute and convalescent COVID-19 were sourced from the United States, Italy and Spain.

The ends were cut back, 1 base at V and 3 bases at J, with 10 bases in the middle. This CDR3 comprises 15 residues. Germline lookup yields CDR1 LNHDA and CDR2 SQIVND (reference sequence). This clonotype originated in a human donor with acute or convalescent COVID-19. The donor label of this sample is uncertain. Source material: peripheral blood. This rearrangement joins TRBV19 to TRBJ2-4, with D unresolved. The CDR3, as DNA: TGTGCCAGTAGTATAGCGGCAGGCATCAAAAACATTCAGTACTTC. Protein sequence: CASSIAAGIKNIQYF.